One T cell receptor (beta chain) is described in this entry. The data derive from a study of T cells in localized non-small cell lung cancer. Repertoires were generated with immunoSEQ multiplex PCR, while TCRdb's copy carries only in-frame clones and drops some. The sample has about 75,000 clones; around 80% are singletons. This receptor was identified in a female donor older than 55 with stage I lung adenocarcinoma. The specimen comprised peripheral blood, sampled before any cancer treatment.

The CDR3 nucleotides read TGTGCCAGCAGCTCCCCGGGACTAGCCATAAACACCGGGGAGCTGTTTTTT. It is translated as CASSSPGLAINTGELFF. The V call is TRBV5-6, the J call TRBJ2-2, with 9 bases identical to TRBD2. Germline CDR1 reads SGHDT; CDR2 reads YYEEEE. CDR3 length equals 17 residues. J gave up 2 bases and V 3 bases, and 8 bases lay outside the gene matches.